A single TCR beta chain is shown here with its context. Antigen unknown. The data belong to a study of STAT5B mutations in CD4+ large granular lymphocyte leukemia. Study-wide findings and caveats: Higher CD4+ than CD8+ T-LGLL clonality might reflect small sample size. Main leukemic clonotypes were patient-specific, but roughly 26% appeared at low frequency elsewhere.

Sequencing used immunoSEQ multiplex PCR; TCRdb keeps in-frame clones, though not all of them. This sample has about 38,000 clones; about four fifths occur once, and the top ten carry approximately 0.6%. Germline CDR1 and CDR2: SEHNR and FQNEAQ (reference sequence). CDR3 size: 13 residues. The V and J ends lost 0 bases and 4 bases respectively, with 6 bases between them. The clonotype originates from a human donor in good health. The chain links TRBV7-9 to TRBJ2-5, with D unclear. The sequencing sample was made of CD4+ T cells from blood buffy coats. The CDR3 nucleotides are TGTGCCAGCAGCTTAGCAGGGTCAGAGACCCAGTACTTC. Encoded protein: CASSLAGSETQYF.